This entry is about one TCR beta chain. Its binding antigen is unknown. Base quality data are lacking; no much larger clone is found one base away. The cohort was made up of 666 healthy bone marrow donors. At the time of sampling, every cohort member was nominally healthy, though immune exposures that went unrecorded were likely present. The donor tested CMV seropositive and was one of the 289 seropositive cohort members. A peripheral blood sample was provided by each donor, and peripheral blood mononuclear cells were used for TCR beta sequencing. The Qiagen DNeasy Blood Extraction Kit was used to extract genomic DNA from the blood cell samples. This sample stems from a study of cytomegalovirus exposure and HLA in healthy donors listed by TCRdb under 2017. Regarding the complete study: An earlier analysis of some 550 of the donors reported 250 to 300 Gb of sequence data and more than 90 million unique TCR beta sequences from about 179 million T cells. Among some 400 genotyped donors of the cohort, an average of roughly 240,000 unique TCR beta nucleotide sequences were sequenced per donor, about a sixth of them non-productive. Class I and class II HLA loci were covered by the typing at four-digit resolution. Rather than drawing on any new phenotypic data, the later analysis identified candidate immune exposures from TCR beta sequences and the way those sequences occurred across donors. About 280 gigabases of sequencing data and 70 million to 85 million unique TCR sequences were included in an early release covering over 600 HLA-typed donors. The T cell repertoires of some 670 subjects were profiled by immunosequencing and related to cytomegalovirus serostatus. An earlier analysis of several hundred of the donors used high-throughput TCR beta sequencing to judge whether each TCR beta V gene segment behaved as functional or pseudogenic. Alongside the repertoire data, information on donor age, sex, ethnicity and CMV serostatus was compiled. A later genetic analysis took genome-wide SNP genotypes for 398 of the 666 donors and used that subset as a discovery cohort. Typing coverage differed by locus: A, B, C, DRB1 and DQB1 were typed in roughly 629-630 donors, DQA1 in about 550, DPA1 in 600 to 610, and DPB1 in just under 490. High-throughput TCR immunosequencing, statistical association of individual TCRs with disease status, and machine learning were combined to predict cytomegalovirus infection status. A separate validation cohort of 100 to 150 different subjects was used in addition to the 666-subject first cohort. In a later analysis, previously published TCR beta repertoires from 500 to 750 donors were re-analyzed and high-resolution HLA genotyping was added so that TCR occurrence patterns could be studied. The study aimed to test whether cataloging public T cell receptors could reveal signatures of past pathogen exposure. All discovery cohort repertoires had been generated using a single sequencing platform. Of the approximately 400 genotyped donors, 65% to 90% were placed in the genetic ancestry cluster associated with self-reported Caucasian donors. Several DR-DQ haplotypes were handled as single units for association and clustering because linkage in the cohort was strong. Findings and caveats that apply to the study as a whole: The sequencing pipeline was judged likely to have produced a cluster of highly shared sequence variants as a technical artifact. A further reported finding was that TCR beta sequences accurately predicted the HLA-A and HLA-B alleles for most subjects in the first cohort. An earlier analysis of around 500 of the donors showed that most TCR beta V segments appeared in productive rearrangements either about 87% or about 30% of the time, which broadly matched IMGT annotations. The only immune exposure information available for the cohort was CMV serostatus. Linkage disequilibrium might explain the correlated functional status among segregating V segments, but an unknown experimental factor could not be excluded. According to a later analysis, most CMV-associated TCR beta chains appeared to be HLA-restricted, and the HLA associations seemed to be driven largely by CMV exposure. Across donors, most TCR sequences were observed very rarely, whereas some public TCRs were present in many individuals. When HLA alleles, especially DR and DQ, strongly co-occurred, attributing TCR associations to individual alleles was difficult. Because HLA typing was unavailable for some donors at each locus, only the typed subset was used in association tests. A few of the identified cytomegalovirus-associated TCR beta chains were confirmed in vitro to be specific for cytomegalovirus antigens. In the study, 150 to 200 TCR beta chains were listed as associated with cytomegalovirus. V-gene and J-gene trimming of TCR beta chains was associated with a missense DCLRE1C variant in a later genetic analysis, and the association was replicated in an independent cohort. Compared with the 666-donor mean, donors in an Asian-associated ancestry cluster had fewer N-insertions in productive TCRs, according to a later genetic analysis. Because the 87-base-pair reads could not distinguish some IMGT-functional V segments, including TRBV6-2 and TRBV6-3, those segments were excluded. In a later analysis, HLA-associated TCR beta chains showed more clonal expansion and lower generation probabilities than non-associated chains that were equally common. The authors suggested that the approach could potentially be extended to other disease states and immunological phenotypes. Only TCR beta chains were sequenced in this cohort, and the absence of alpha or paired-chain data limited detectable features. The presence/absence analyses assumed that sequencing depth was roughly uniform across donors, and that assumption may not be true. Specific HLA alleles were associated with roughly 17,000 TCR beta sequences at a false discovery rate of 0.05 in a later analysis. The earlier analysis of 587 of the donors excluded some 15 rarely observed V segments, including chromosome 9 orphons, because counts were too low. A later analysis found that TCR association rates varied across HLA loci, with DRB1 alleles showing the most associated TCRs and HLA-C alleles the fewest. According to a later analysis, parvovirus B19, influenza, CMV and Epstein-Barr virus appeared linked to several top co-occurrence clusters. Cytomegalovirus status was reported to be diagnosed by the classifier with high specificity and sensitivity in both the original and validation cohorts.

Receptor amplification or capture employed the immunoSEQ multiplex PCR assay. A mixture of 60 forward primers for TCR Vbeta segments and 13 reverse primers for TCR Jbeta segments was used in the multiplex PCR. Amplification of the CDR3 region of rearranged TCR beta genes was performed with a multiplex PCR assay on genomic DNA. The Illumina HiSeq System was used to sequence the amplified TCR beta libraries as 87-base-pair reads. In the authors' own workflow: Across the roughly 640 repertoires, a later analysis counted approximately 83 million unique TCR beta chains, around 11 million of which were shared by at least two donors. To remove PCR and sequencing errors, raw reads were error-corrected and collapsed into unique sequences using a nearest-neighbor algorithm that merged closely related sequences. Alignment of CDR3 sequences to IMGT reference sequences was used to assign V, D and J gene segments. Each retained sequence needed at least a six-nucleotide match to both a V gene segment and a J gene segment. A rearrangement counted as productive if the CDR3 had no stop codons and remained in frame with V and J, and every other rearrangement counted as non-productive. Following IMGT convention, CDR3 was defined as the stretch from the second conserved V-encoded cysteine up to the conserved J-encoded phenylalanine. The earlier analysis of 550 to 650 of the donors excluded any sequence lacking an unambiguous match to a single V gene segment. In an earlier analysis of several hundred of the donors, V segments were called functional above 56.7% productive rearrangements and were called segregating when the between-donor standard deviation exceeded 5%. A statistical classification framework was developed to diagnose cytomegalovirus status using the catalog of TCR beta chain sequences. In a later analysis, V and J genes were assigned by comparing TCR nucleotide sequences against IMGT/GENE-DB human TR gene sequences. In a later analysis, CDR3 sequences and most-parsimonious VDJ recombination scenarios were assigned using the TCRdist pipeline. In a later analysis, each TCR beta chain was defined by its CDR3 amino acid sequence together with its V-gene family, and reads without a unique V-gene family were excluded. As a way to deal with suspected cross-contamination and a sequencing artifact, a later analysis dropped approximately 590 nucleotide sequences that were highly shared and had low generation probability. In a later analysis, a clonal expansion index was calculated for each public chain from normalized within-repertoire ranks of inferred template counts. In a later analysis, generation probabilities were computed using a VDJ recombination model fitted to out-of-frame rearrangements, and the results were checked against IGoR. In a later analysis, hypergeometric tests were used to score TCR-TCR, TCR-HLA and TCR-CMV co-occurrence, with a repertoire-size bias correction applied to TCR pairs. To estimate false discovery rates, a later analysis permuted the HLA or CMV assignments 20 times. A later analysis grouped co-occurring TCRs with DBSCAN, adding TCRdist sequence similarity when clustering within HLA-allele-positive subsets. Repertoires with fewer than 30,000 or more than 120,000 public chains were left out of co-occurrence clustering, as were five repertoires with anomalous nucleotide sharing. In TCRdb, the immuneACCESS table is reduced to in-frame sequences with V and J assigned. These tables do not hold every clone; where another copy was compared, an unresolved V gene accounts for under half, and the others remain unexplained. V and J calls and clone size are given by that table; D and trimming were obtained from the DNA. The sample table contains roughly 90,000 clones; only one count was recorded for around four fifths of them. The ten largest clonotypes hold around 3.2% of the sample.

V is clipped by 0 bases and J by 4 bases, and the sequence between their germline boundaries is 11 bases long. Its CDR3 holds 15 amino acids, cysteine through phenylalanine. The retained sequence is limited to the CDR3, 45 bases, with the frame set at the first base. CDR1 SGHRS and CDR2 YFSETQ are derived from the germline V gene. The TCR comes from a man aged 25-45 years in good health and CMV-seropositive. The rearranged segments are TRBV5-1 and TRBJ1-3; D gene: possibly TRBD1, on 5 matching bases. Sequenced material: PBMCs. The nucleotides read TGCGCCAGCAGCTTGGCAGCTGGGGCAGGAAACACCATATATTTT. It translates to CASSLAAGAGNTIYF. Full variable domain (CDR3 extended with the reference TRBV5-1 and TRBJ1-3 proteins): KAGVTQTPRYLIKTRGQQVTLSCSPISGHRSVSWYQQTPGQGLQFLFEYFSETQRNKGNFPGRFSGRQFSNSRSEMNVSTLELGDSALYLCASSLAAGAGNTIYFGEGSWLTVV.